The clone carrying this TCR beta chain has more than one count but fewer than ten. What it recognizes is unknown. This specimen comes from a study of T cell responses to AZD1222 COVID-19 vaccine. TCRdb's copy holds only in-frame clones and misses some; the assay was immunoSEQ multiplex PCR. The sample has 95,000 to 150,000 clones, about 92% seen once. Study findings and constraints: Vaccine-associated CD4 TCRs ranged over spike, dominating at 160-218 and 743-854.

The CDR3 has 14 residues. Germline V gene data show CDR1 as KGHSH and CDR2 as LQKENI. J lost 7 bases, V lost 3 bases, and 7 bases had no gene match. This receptor was identified in an adult who received the AZD1222 COVID-19 vaccine. The J gene is TRBJ1-2, the V gene TRBV18; 8 nucleotides align to TRBD1. The specimen was peripheral blood, collected 28 days after the second AZD1222 dose. CDR3 sequence: CASSPDGQGSGYTF. DNA for the CDR3: TGTGCCAGCTCACCCGACGGACAGGGATCTGGCTACACCTTC.